This record covers a single TCR beta chain. Its antigen remains unknown. This sample was taken from a study of PD-L1 blockade in urothelial cancer. Notes on the study in general: Stronger expansion of tumor-associated clones in blood at 3 weeks distinguished durable-benefit patients.

Sequencing used immunoSEQ multiplex PCR; TCRdb keeps in-frame clones, though not all of them. Among about 37,000 clones, about four fifths were seen once, and the ten largest hold around 18%. The V and J ends lost 6 bases and 5 bases, in that order; junction bases with no gene match: 12. Germline V lookup: CDR1 LNHDA, CDR2 SQIVND (reference sequence). The CDR3 runs 17 residues. The specimen was PBMCs, collected around atezolizumab (anti-PD-L1) treatment. The sequence came from a man between 60 and 75 years old with urothelial cancer. This chain uses TRBV19 with TRBJ1-4; 10 bases fit TRBD1. Here the CDR3 DNA reads TGTGCCAGTAGCCTACGGACAGGGGGAATGGGGAATGAAAAACTGTTTTTT. Translation gives CASSLRTGGMGNEKLFF.